This T cell receptor beta chain was obtained from a study of blood T cell repertoires in COVID-19. Cohort allocation depended upon clinical history that participants reported. Trimming stripped 5 bases from V and 7 bases from J, with 27 bases between. There are 18 residues in the CDR3. CDR1 and CDR2 from the germline V gene are SGHTA and FQGTGA. Under the authors' procedure: Counts of nucleated cells, estimated from reference gene primer amplification, were obtained. Using immunoSEQ multiplex PCR, the repertoire was profiled, and TCRdb retains in-frame clones only, with some absent. V and J calls and clone size come straight from that table; D and trimming were deduced from the DNA. The table shows some 250,000 clones, with roughly nine tenths occurring only once.

Sequenced input: PBMCs or T cells enriched from blood (not recorded which). V gene TRBV7-3 combines with J gene TRBJ2-1, with D possibly TRBD2 on 6 matching bases. The clonotype comes from a human donor in a cohort exposed to, infected with or recovered from COVID-19 (not recorded which). The donor label of this sample is uncertain. CDR3 loop: CASSIQGYGGGPNNEQFF. In nucleotides, the CDR3 is TGTGCCAGCAGCATACAAGGATATGGGGGAGGCCCAAATAATGAGCAGTTCTTC.